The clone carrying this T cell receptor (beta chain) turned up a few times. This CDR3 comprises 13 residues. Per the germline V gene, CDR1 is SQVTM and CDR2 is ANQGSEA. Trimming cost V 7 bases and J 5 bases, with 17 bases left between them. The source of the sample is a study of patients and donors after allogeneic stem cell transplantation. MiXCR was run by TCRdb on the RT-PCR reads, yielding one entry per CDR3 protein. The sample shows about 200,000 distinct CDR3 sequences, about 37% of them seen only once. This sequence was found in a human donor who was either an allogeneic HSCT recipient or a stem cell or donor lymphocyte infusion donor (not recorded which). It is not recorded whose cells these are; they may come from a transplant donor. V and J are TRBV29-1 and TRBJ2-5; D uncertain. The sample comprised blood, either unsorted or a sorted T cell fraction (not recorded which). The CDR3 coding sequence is TGCAGCGCCGGACCCTTAATGATCGAGACCCAGTACTTC. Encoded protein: CSAGPLMIETQYF.